Listed below are T cell receptor beta chains from one sample, sequenced in a study of cytotoxic CD8 clonotypes in ibrutinib-treated CLL. Method: immunoSEQ multiplex PCR; TCRdb's copy keeps in-frame clones and lacks some. The sample holds around 140,000 clones, 70% to 80% seen once. The sample consisted of PBMCs, taken after 12 months of ibrutinib treatment. These receptors all come from a human donor with chronic lymphocytic leukemia. The CDR3 runs from the conserved cysteine through the conserved F or W. The D gene is left open where the match is weak. A row's size may be missing; if present it is once, few, many or a size class.

v_gene	j_gene	abundance	d_gene	CDR3aa	CDR3nt
TRBV5-8	TRBJ2-3	-	-	CASSFSWTDTQYF	TGTGCCAGCAGCTTCAGTTGGACAGATACGCAGTATTTT
TRBV28	TRBJ2-7	-	-	CASSLFRVNRYEQYF	TGTGCCAGCAGTTTATTTAGGGTCAACAGGTACGAGCAGTACTTC
TRBV9	TRBJ1-1	-	TRBD1	CASSHTGEGAFF	TGTGCCAGCAGTCATACAGGGGAGGGAGCTTTCTTT
TRBV30	TRBJ2-7	-	TRBD1	CAGDRGSEQYF	TGTGCCGGGGACAGGGGCAGCGAGCAGTACTTC
TRBV4-3	TRBJ1-5	-	-	CASSLYNSNQPQHF	TGCGCCAGCAGCCTTTACAATAGCAATCAGCCCCAGCATTTT
TRBV10-3	TRBJ2-5	-	TRBD2	CAISPGTSRETQYF	TGTGCCATCAGTCCCGGGACTAGTCGGGAGACCCAGTACTTC
TRBV5-1	TRBJ2-5	-	-	CASSLGQGGETQYF	TGCGCCAGCAGCTTGGGGCAGGGCGGAGAGACCCAGTACTTC
TRBV5-1	TRBJ2-5	-	TRBD2	CASSPARGGQETQYF	TGCGCCAGCAGCCCGGCTCGGGGGGGCCAAGAGACCCAGTACTTC
TRBV5-1	TRBJ2-3	-	TRBD2	CASSLVAGRGDTQYF	TGCGCCAGCAGCTTGGTAGCGGGGCGGGGAGATACGCAGTATTTT
TRBV5-5	TRBJ1-2	-	-	CASSDSWGARGYTF	TGTGCCAGCAGCGACTCATGGGGGGCGCGTGGCTACACCTTC
TRBV28	TRBJ2-7	-	-	CASRLRMTTYEQYF	TGTGCCAGCAGGCTTAGAATGACAACCTACGAGCAGTACTTC
TRBV16	TRBJ1-1	-	TRBD1	CASSQSIGQGSEAFF	TGTGCCAGCAGCCAATCAATCGGACAGGGGTCTGAAGCTTTCTTT
TRBV7-8	TRBJ2-3	-	-	CASTETVTDTQYF	TGTGCCAGCACCGAGACGGTCACAGATACGCAGTATTTT
TRBV6-1	TRBJ2-7	-	-	CASRSTGTHEQYF	TGTGCCAGCAGATCTACAGGGACTCACGAGCAGTACTTC
TRBV12-5	TRBJ2-1	-	-	CASGPGRSGLGNEQFF	TGTGCTAGTGGTCCTGGTCGAAGCGGGCTTGGCAATGAGCAGTTCTTC
TRBV6-5	TRBJ2-7	-	TRBD2	CASTSGLAASYEQYF	TGTGCCAGCACCTCGGGACTAGCGGCCTCCTACGAGCAGTACTTC
TRBV4-1	TRBJ2-7	-	TRBD1	CASSLRTGKKQTYEQYF	TGCGCCAGCAGCCTTCGGACAGGAAAGAAACAAACCTACGAGCAGTACTTC
TRBV10-2	TRBJ2-3	-	TRBD1	CASEGQGFTDTQYF	TGCGCCAGTGAGGGACAGGGATTCACAGATACGCAGTATTTT
TRBV5-6	TRBJ1-1	-	TRBD1	CASSLRGQTNTEAFF	TGTGCCAGCAGCTTGAGGGGGCAGACAAACACTGAAGCTTTCTTT
TRBV2	TRBJ2-3	-	-	CASSTMGDTQYF	TGTGCCAGCAGTACAATGGGCGATACGCAGTATTTT
TRBV19	TRBJ2-2	-	TRBD2	CASSVPLAGAPGELFF	TGTGCCAGTAGTGTCCCTCTAGCGGGAGCACCCGGGGAGCTGTTTTTT
TRBV11-2	TRBJ2-5	-	-	CASSSLGYQETQYF	TGTGCCAGCTCCTCCCTCGGGTACCAAGAGACCCAGTACTTC
TRBV28	TRBJ2-3	-	-	CASSLVGPGLMTQYF	TGTGCCAGCAGTTTAGTGGGACCCGGATTAATGACGCAGTATTTT
TRBV2	TRBJ2-5	-	-	CASSGSRGWETQYF	TGTGCCAGCAGTGGTAGTAGGGGATGGGAGACCCAGTACTTC
TRBV18	TRBJ1-6	once	TRBD1	CASSLDPVRDRGRSPLHF	TGTGCCAGCTCACTAGATCCTGTTCGGGACAGGGGACGATCACCCCTCCACTTT
TRBV6-1	TRBJ1-4	many	-	CASAREANEKLFF	TGTGCCAGCGCCCGGGAGGCTAATGAAAAACTGTTTTTT
TRBV29-1	TRBJ1-1	-	-	CSVVGGSTEAFF	TGCAGCGTTGTGGGGGGGAGCACTGAAGCTTTCTTT
TRBV7-9	TRBJ1-2	once	TRBD1	CASSLTQGAGYTF	TGTGCCAGCAGTTTAACACAGGGGGCCGGCTACACCTTC
TRBV7-3	TRBJ2-6	-	-	CASSTYSSGANVLTF	TGTGCCAGCAGTACATACAGCTCTGGGGCCAACGTCCTGACTTTC
TRBV5-5	TRBJ1-2	-	-	CASSLYHNYGYTF	TGTGCCAGCAGCTTGTACCATAACTATGGCTACACCTTC
TRBV29-1	TRBJ2-7	-	-	CSVRAPLRYEQYF	TGCAGCGTCCGTGCCCCGCTGCGTTACGAGCAGTACTTC
TRBV7-9	TRBJ1-1	-	-	CASSSRDSAFF	TGTGCCAGCAGCTCACGAGACTCCGCTTTCTTT